This T cell receptor beta chain was captured in a study of blood T cell repertoires in COVID-19. The method was immunoSEQ multiplex PCR; TCRdb's version includes in-frame clones alone and lacks a portion of them. The sample contains 300,000 to 350,000 clones, approximately 88% of which appear only once. Trimming took off 5 bases at V and 8 bases at J, with 7 bases between the two ends. CDR1 LNHNV and CDR2 YYDKDF come from the germline V gene (reference sequence). The CDR3 is 11 residues long. The sequenced material came from peripheral blood. The chain recombines TRBV15 with TRBJ2-1; D perhaps matches TRBD2 (5 bases). The TCR was taken from a woman between 25 and 40 years old with COVID-19, enrolled during active disease. CDR3 DNA: TGTGCCACCAGCGGAGGAGATGAGCAGTTCTTC. The encoded protein is CATSGGDEQFF.